The entry that follows covers one T cell receptor beta chain sequence. Per germline, CDR1 MNHNS and CDR2 SASEGT. This CDR3 comprises 16 residues. V was pared by 3 bases and J by 15 bases, with 27 bases between. Clinical history as reported by participants underpinned cohort assignment. The entry originates in a study of blood T cell repertoires in COVID-19. Background on the study: PBMCs, B-cell-depleted T cells, or T cells provided the cDNA or gDNA that made up the material.

Clones were read by immunoSEQ multiplex PCR, and TCRdb kept only the in-frame ones, dropping some. Among some 150,000 clones, about nine tenths were seen once, and the ten largest hold less than 0.85%. The TCR was taken from a woman under 30 who had recovered from COVID-19. The chain has TRBV6-1 and TRBJ2-1; possibly TRBD1 for D (6 bases). Sequenced material: PBMCs or T cells enriched from blood (not recorded which). Written as DNA, the CDR3 is TGTGCCAGCAGTGACCCCATTCTGGGGGCGGTAAGTCAGGCGTTCTTC. Protein sequence: CASSDPILGAVSQAFF.